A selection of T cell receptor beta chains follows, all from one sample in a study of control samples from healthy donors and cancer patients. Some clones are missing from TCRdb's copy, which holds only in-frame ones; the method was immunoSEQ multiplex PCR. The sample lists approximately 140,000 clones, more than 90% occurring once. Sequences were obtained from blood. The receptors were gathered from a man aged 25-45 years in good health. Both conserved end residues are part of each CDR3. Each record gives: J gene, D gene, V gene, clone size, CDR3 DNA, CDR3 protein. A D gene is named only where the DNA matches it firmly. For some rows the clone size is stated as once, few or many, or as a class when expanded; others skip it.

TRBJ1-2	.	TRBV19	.	TGTGCCAGTAGTATAGGGGCAGGCAACTATGGCTACACCTTC	CASSIGAGNYGYTF
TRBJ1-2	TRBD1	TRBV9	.	TGTGCCAGCAGCGGGACAGGAAACGGTCGGAGCTATGGCTACACCTTC	CASSGTGNGRSYGYTF
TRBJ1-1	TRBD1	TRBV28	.	TGTGCCAGCAGTTTAGCCGGACAGGGGATGAACACTGAAGCTTTCTTT	CASSLAGQGMNTEAFF
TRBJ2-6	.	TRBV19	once	TGTGCCAGTAGTATAACCGGCTCTGGGGCCAACGTCCTGACTTTC	CASSITGSGANVLTF
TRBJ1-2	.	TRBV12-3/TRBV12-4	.	TGTGCCAGCAGGCCGGGCAACAACTATGGCTACACCTTC	CASRPGNNYGYTF
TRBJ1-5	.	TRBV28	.	TGTGCCAGCAGTCTACCCCATCAGCCCCAGCATTTT	CASSLPHQPQHF
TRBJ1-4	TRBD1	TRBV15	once	TGTGCCACCAATAAGGGAACTGACAGGGGAGCTAATGAAAAACTGTTTTTT	CATNKGTDRGANEKLFF
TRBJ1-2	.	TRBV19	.	TGTGCCAGTAAACCCACTTCCGGGTCTAACTATGGCTACACCTTC	CASKPTSGSNYGYTF
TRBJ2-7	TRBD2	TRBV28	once	TGTGCCAGCAGTTTTTTTACGGGAGGGACCGAGTACGAGCAGTACTTC	CASSFFTGGTEYEQYF
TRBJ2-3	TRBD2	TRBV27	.	TGTGCCAGCAGTTCCCCGGGACTAGCGGGAAAGGGACGTTATACGCAGTATTTT	CASSSPGLAGKGRYTQYF
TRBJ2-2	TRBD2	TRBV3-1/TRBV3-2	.	TGTGCCAGCAGCCAAGCTTCGGGAGGGTGGACCGGGGAGCTGTTTTTT	CASSQASGGWTGELFF
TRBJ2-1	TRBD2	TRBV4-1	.	TGCGCCAGCAGCCAAGCCGTGACTCAGAGCGGGGCCTACAATGAGCAGTTCTTC	CASSQAVTQSGAYNEQFF
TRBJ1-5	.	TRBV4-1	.	TGCGCCAGCAGCCACGGATACCATCAGCCCCAGCATTTT	CASSHGYHQPQHF
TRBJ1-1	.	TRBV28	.	TGTGCCAGCAGTAAACCGGGTCCCGTCACTGAAGCTTTCTTT	CASSKPGPVTEAFF
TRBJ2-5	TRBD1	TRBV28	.	TGTGCCAGCAGTCTAGGGACAGGGGGCCTCGAGACCCAGTACTTC	CASSLGTGGLETQYF
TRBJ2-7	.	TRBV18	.	TGTGCCAGCTCACCAAACAGGGCTGGGTACGAGCAGTACTTC	CASSPNRAGYEQYF
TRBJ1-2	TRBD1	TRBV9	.	TGTGCCAGCAGCCCTCGGACAGGGGGCGACCCTTTCTATGGCTACACCTTC	CASSPRTGGDPFYGYTF
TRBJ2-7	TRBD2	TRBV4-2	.	TGTGCCAGCAGCCAAGGCGGGAGCAGCGACGAGCAGTACTTC	CASSQGGSSDEQYF
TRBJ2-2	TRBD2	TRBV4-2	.	TGTGCCAGCAGCCGTAGCGGGAAGAACACCGGGGAGCTGTTTTTT	CASSRSGKNTGELFF
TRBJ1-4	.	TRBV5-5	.	TGTGCCAGCAGCTTGTTCGGGGGCGTGGGTGAAAAACTGTTTTTT	CASSLFGGVGEKLFF
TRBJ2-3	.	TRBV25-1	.	TGTGCCAGCAGTGAATTTACAGGGTCTAGCACAGATACGCAGTATTTT	CASSEFTGSSTDTQYF
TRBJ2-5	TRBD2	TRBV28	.	TGTGCCAGCGGAGGGCGGGAGGGGGTGGAGACCCAGTACTTC	CASGGREGVETQYF
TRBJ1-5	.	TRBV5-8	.	TGTGCCAGCAGCTTGTATGCAGGGCAGCCCCAGCATTTT	CASSLYAGQPQHF
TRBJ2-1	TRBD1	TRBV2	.	TGTGCCAGCGTCGAACAGGGGGATTACAATGAGCAGTTCTTC	CASVEQGDYNEQFF
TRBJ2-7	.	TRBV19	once	TGTGCCAGTAGTTGGGGGACCCTGAACGAGCAGTACTTC	CASSWGTLNEQYF
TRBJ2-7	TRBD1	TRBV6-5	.	TGTGCCAGCAGGAGGGACAGCGCAAGCTCCTACGAGCAGTACTTC	CASRRDSASSYEQYF
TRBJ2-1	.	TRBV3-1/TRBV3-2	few	TGTGCCAGCAGCCAAATCCTAGCAGACACATACAATGAGCAGTTCTTC	CASSQILADTYNEQFF
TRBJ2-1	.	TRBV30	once	TGTGCCTGGAACGCTATCGGACCCTACAATGAGCAGTTCTTC	CAWNAIGPYNEQFF
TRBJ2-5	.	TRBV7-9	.	TGTGCCAGCAGCTCGCAACATGAGACCCAGTACTTC	CASSSQHETQYF
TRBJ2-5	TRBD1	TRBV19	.	TGTGCCAGTAGTATGACTAAGAGGACAGGCCAAGAGACCCAGTACTTC	CASSMTKRTGQETQYF
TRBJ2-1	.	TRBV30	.	TGTGCCTGGAGTTCCGGACGCAGGGGTGAGCAGTTCTTC	CAWSSGRRGEQFF
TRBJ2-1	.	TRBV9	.	TGTGCCAGCAGCGGGCGAGGCGAGCAGTTCTTC	CASSGRGEQFF
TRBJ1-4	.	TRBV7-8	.	TGTGCCAGCAGCTTAGTCGTGAGGGGCGCAACTAATGAAAAACTGTTTTTT	CASSLVVRGATNEKLFF
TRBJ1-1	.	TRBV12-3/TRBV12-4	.	TGTGCCAGCGTAACAAGGGGAAACACTGAAGCTTTCTTT	CASVTRGNTEAFF
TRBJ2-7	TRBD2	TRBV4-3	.	TGCGCCAGCAGCCAAGGCGCTAGCGGGAGTTCTAGCTCCTACGAGCAGTACTTC	CASSQGASGSSSSYEQYF
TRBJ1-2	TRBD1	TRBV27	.	TGTGCCAGCAGTTTAACCCCCGGGACAGAAAATGGCTACACCTTC	CASSLTPGTENGYTF
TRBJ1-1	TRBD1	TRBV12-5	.	TGTGCTAGTGGTTTCCCGGACAGGCAAGCTTTCTTT	CASGFPDRQAFF
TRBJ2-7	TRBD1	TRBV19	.	TGTGCCAGTAGTGCCGGAAAGGGGGCGCATTACGAGCAGTACTTC	CASSAGKGAHYEQYF
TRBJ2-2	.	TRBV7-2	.	TGTGCCAGCAGCTTTAGGGGGACCGGGGAGCTGTTTTTT	CASSFRGTGELFF
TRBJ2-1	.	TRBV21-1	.	TGTGCCAGCAGCACTCCTAGCGGGAGTACTGTCCATGAGCAGTTCTTC	CASSTPSGSTVHEQFF
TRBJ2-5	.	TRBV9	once	TGTGCCAGCAGCGTGGAAGGATTAAGTGGGGTGTACCAAGAGACCCAGTACTTC	CASSVEGLSGVYQETQYF
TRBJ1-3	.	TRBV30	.	TGTGCCTGGAATCCCTACAACCTACAGTATTCTGGAAACACCATATATTTT	CAWNPYNLQYSGNTIYF